Listed below are T cell receptor beta chains from one sample, sequenced in a study of blood T cell repertoires in COVID-19. Clones were sequenced by immunoSEQ multiplex PCR, and TCRdb holds only the in-frame ones, with some missing. The sample contains approximately 170,000 clones, roughly 90% of which appear only once. Sequencing was done on a sample of peripheral blood. The source of these receptors is a man aged 55 to 70 with active or convalescent COVID-19. CDR3s include the opening cysteine and the closing phenylalanine or tryptophan. A D gene is named only where the DNA matches it firmly. Size tells how often a clone was seen (once, few, many) or the class of an expanded clone, and some rows leave it out.

v_call,j_call,clone_size,d_call,cdr3_length,cdr3_aa,cdr3_nt
TRBV7-9,TRBJ1-5,.,.,13,CASSTENQGPQHF,TGTGCCAGCTCCACGGAGAACCAAGGGCCCCAGCATTTT
TRBV10-3,TRBJ1-1,.,.,13,CAISDRGDTEAFF,TGTGCCATCAGTGACCGGGGGGACACTGAAGCTTTCTTT
TRBV3-1/TRBV3-2,TRBJ1-4,.,.,17,CASSQDTGRDVDEKLFF,TGTGCCAGCAGCCAAGATACGGGCAGGGATGTCGATGAAAAACTGTTTTTT
TRBV10-3,TRBJ2-3,.,TRBD2,16,CAIRGTSGANTDTQYF,TGTGCCATCAGGGGGACTAGCGGGGCGAACACAGATACGCAGTATTTT
TRBV29-1,TRBJ2-5,once,.,12,CSASGLRETQYF,TGCAGCGCATCGGGACTGAGAGAGACCCAGTACTTC
TRBV9,TRBJ1-1,.,.,14,CASVNGGGYTEAFF,TGTGCCAGTGTAAATGGGGGAGGATACACTGAAGCTTTCTTT
TRBV7-6,TRBJ2-7,.,.,16,CASSFWPDRTPHEQYF,TGTGCCAGCAGCTTTTGGCCGGACAGAACTCCCCACGAGCAGTACTTC
TRBV3-1/TRBV3-2,TRBJ2-3,.,TRBD1,16,CASSQGQGAGADTQYF,TGTGCCAGCAGCCAAGGCCAGGGGGCCGGGGCAGATACGCAGTATTTT
TRBV21-1,TRBJ2-5,.,.,12,CASSKGSSPTYF,TGTGCCAGCAGCAAAGGGTCGTCTCCTACTTACTTC
TRBV7-9,TRBJ2-1,.,.,15,CASSPRTALDNEQFF,TGTGCCAGCAGCCCTCGGACTGCTCTCGACAATGAGCAGTTCTTC
TRBV6-5,TRBJ2-1,.,.,14,CASNQVASYNEQFF,TGTGCCAGCAATCAGGTCGCTTCCTACAATGAGCAGTTCTTC
TRBV29-1,TRBJ2-7,.,TRBD1,17,CSAKVGQGTSSSYEQYF,TGCAGCGCCAAGGTTGGACAGGGCACCTCGAGCTCCTACGAGCAGTACTTC
TRBV6-2/TRBV6-3,TRBJ1-5,.,.,16,CASSQASTHSNQPQHF,TGTGCCAGCAGTCAGGCCTCAACCCATAGCAATCAGCCCCAGCATTTT
TRBV18,TRBJ2-5,.,.,12,CASRRGEETQYF,TGTGCCAGTCGACGGGGTGAAGAGACCCAGTACTTC
TRBV7-2,TRBJ1-3,.,.,17,CASSLSLRDTSGNTIYF,TGTGCCAGCAGCTTATCCCTCCGGGACACCTCTGGAAACACCATATATTTT
TRBV2,TRBJ1-5,.,.,13,CASSARREQPQHF,TGTGCCAGCAGTGCGCGCAGGGAACAGCCCCAGCATTTT
TRBV5-1,TRBJ1-4,.,.,13,CASSWGVNEKLFF,TGCGCCAGCAGCTGGGGGGTTAATGAAAAACTGTTTTTT
TRBV5-5,TRBJ2-1,.,.,16,CASSPTPPSSYNEQFF,TGTGCCAGCAGCCCGACTCCCCCGAGCTCCTACAATGAGCAGTTCTTC
TRBV3-1/TRBV3-2,TRBJ2-1,.,TRBD2,16,CASSNSGGPSYNEQFF,TGTGCCAGCAGTAATAGCGGGGGTCCTTCCTACAATGAGCAGTTCTTC
TRBV6-1,TRBJ1-2,.,.,14,CASSEGSLNYGYTF,TGTGCCAGCAGTGAAGGGAGCCTAAACTATGGCTACACCTTC
TRBV21-1,TRBJ2-7,.,.,14,CASSKGQGGYEQYF,TGTGCCAGCAGCAAAGGACAGGGGGGCTACGAGCAGTACTTC
TRBV7-2,TRBJ1-2,.,.,16,CASSLEEGRPRLGYTF,TGTGCCAGCAGCTTAGAGGAGGGCAGGCCTAGATTGGGCTACACCTTC
TRBV10-3,TRBJ1-3,.,.,13,CAIPTDSGNTIYF,TGTGCCATCCCCACAGACTCTGGAAACACCATATATTTT
TRBV2,TRBJ1-1,.,TRBD1,15,CASSVAGQGATEAFF,TGTGCCAGCAGCGTTGCTGGGCAGGGGGCAACTGAAGCTTTCTTT
TRBV11-3,TRBJ2-1,.,.,12,CASSLSGTLQFF,TGTGCCAGCAGCTTATCCGGGACTCTGCAGTTCTTC
TRBV29-1,TRBJ1-1,.,TRBD1,14,CSVGRDSMNTEAFF,TGCAGCGTTGGTAGGGACAGTATGAACACTGAAGCTTTCTTT
TRBV5-1,TRBJ2-2,.,TRBD1,16,CASSLPGTGGTGELFF,TGCGCCAGCAGCTTGCCAGGGACAGGCGGCACCGGGGAGCTGTTTTTT
TRBV5-1,TRBJ2-5,.,TRBD2,16,CASSLAGTSGRETQYF,TGCGCCAGCAGCTTGGCCGGGACTAGCGGGAGAGAGACCCAGTACTTC
TRBV5-1,TRBJ1-6,.,TRBD1,15,CASSSGTGNNSPLHF,TGCGCCAGCAGCAGCGGGACAGGGAACAATTCACCCCTCCACTTT
TRBV6-5,TRBJ1-1,.,.,14,CASTLDGKNTEAFF,TGTGCCAGCACCCTAGACGGGAAGAACACTGAAGCTTTCTTT
TRBV28,TRBJ2-3,once,TRBD2,16,CASSFDVLAGQDTQYF,TGTGCCAGCAGTTTTGATGTCTTAGCGGGGCAGGATACGCAGTATTTT
TRBV27,TRBJ2-3,once,TRBD2,18,CASSLSKLAGASTDTQYF,TGTGCCAGCAGTTTATCGAAATTAGCGGGAGCAAGCACAGATACGCAGTATTTT
TRBV7-2,TRBJ2-4,.,TRBD1,14,CASSRRQGENIQYF,TGTGCCAGCAGCCGCCGACAGGGGGAAAACATTCAGTACTTC
TRBV5-1,TRBJ1-2,.,.,14,CASSLEQNNYGYTF,TGCGCCAGCAGCTTGGAACAGAATAACTATGGCTACACCTTC
TRBV6-5,TRBJ2-2,.,.,16,CASSYGQGGNTGELFF,TGTGCCAGCAGTTACGGCCAGGGGGGGAACACCGGGGAGCTGTTTTTT
TRBV3-1/TRBV3-2,TRBJ2-5,.,.,12,CASSQELTRQYF,TGTGCCAGCAGCCAAGAGCTTACGAGACAGTACTTC
TRBV7-9,TRBJ2-3,.,.,15,CASSLDSSSTDTQYF,TGTGCCAGCAGCTTAGATAGCTCCTCCACAGATACGCAGTATTTT
TRBV5-5,TRBJ1-5,once,.,15,CASSPGGYSNQPQHF,TGTGCCAGCAGCCCTGGAGGTTATAGCAATCAGCCCCAGCATTTT
TRBV27,TRBJ2-1,.,.,14,CASSPTSFYNEQFF,TGTGCCAGCAGCCCGACTAGTTTCTACAATGAGCAGTTCTTC
TRBV19,TRBJ2-2,.,.,14,CASSMGRNTGELFF,TGTGCCAGTAGTATGGGGCGGAACACCGGGGAGCTGTTTTTT
TRBV20-1,TRBJ2-1,once,.,11,CSAVEKREQFF,TGCAGTGCTGTAGAAAAGCGCGAGCAGTTCTTC
TRBV21-1,TRBJ1-6,.,.,16,CASSNWRSSYNSPLHF,TGTGCCAGCAGCAATTGGAGAAGCTCCTATAATTCACCCCTCCACTTT
TRBV7-8,TRBJ2-2,.,.,16,CASSLGIRSNTGELFF,TGTGCCAGCAGCTTAGGGATCAGGTCGAACACCGGGGAGCTGTTTTTT
TRBV4-2,TRBJ2-3,.,TRBD2,15,CASSRSGSFVDTQYF,TGTGCCAGCAGCCGTAGCGGGAGCTTTGTAGATACGCAGTATTTT
TRBV7-9,TRBJ1-3,.,.,14,CASSSRTRGNTIYF,TGTGCCAGCAGCTCACGGACTCGTGGAAACACCATATATTTT
TRBV18,TRBJ1-2,.,TRBD1,14,CASSSGTGTASYTF,TGTGCCAGCTCCTCCGGCACCGGGACAGCTTCCTACACCTTC
TRBV27,TRBJ1-1,.,.,14,CASSLGRMNTEAFF,TGTGCCAGCAGTTTAGGCCGTATGAACACTGAAGCTTTCTTT
TRBV14,TRBJ1-4,.,.,16,CASSPGRLSYNEKLFF,TGTGCCAGCAGCCCCGGCCGACTAAGTTATAATGAAAAACTGTTTTTT